This entry concerns a single T cell receptor beta chain. Its specificity is unknown. This record belongs to a study of type 1 regulatory T cells. Study in general: An in vitro protocol generated T-allo10, a Tr1-enriched, alloantigen-specific CD4 T cell product.

The graft donor-derived T-allo10 cells reportedly recognize host alloantigens, are anergic, and suppress alloantigen-specifically. This CDR3 spans 15 amino acids. Germline values: CDR1 SGHNT, CDR2 YYREEE (reference sequence). The ends lost 0 bases at V and 7 bases at J; junction bases unmatched: 8. TCRdb reanalysed the reads using MiXCR and keeps one entry per CDR3 protein. Here the sample spans about 68,000 distinct CDR3 sequences, 55% to 80% being singletons. This chain connects TRBV5-4 to TRBJ2-3, with 7 bases lining up with TRBD2. The sample consisted of cultured T cells, either the whole culture or a sorted T cell fraction (not recorded which). Documented subset: Tr1-enriched cell product generated in vitro against host alloantigens. This receptor was taken from a human donor in good health. CDR3 in DNA: TGTGCCAGCAGCTTGGCGGGAGGATCGGGGAATACGCAGTATTTT. The encoded protein is CASSLAGGSGNTQYF.